Listed below are T cell receptor beta chains from one sample, sequenced in a study of cytomegalovirus exposure and HLA in healthy donors. The table came from immunoSEQ multiplex PCR; TCRdb's copy has only in-frame clones and leaves some out. Of about 180,000 clones listed, 79% are singletons. The sequencing input was PBMCs. Source of these receptors: a woman aged 40-49 years in good health and CMV-seronegative. Both conserved end residues are part of each CDR3. A D gene is named only where the DNA matches it firmly. Clone size appears in some rows only: once, few, many, or a class for an expanded clone.

TRBJ2-7 | 13 | TRBV5-1 | - | TRBD1 | CASSVQGAGEQYF | TGCGCCAGCAGCGTACAGGGGGCAGGGGAGCAGTACTTC
TRBJ1-4 | 15 | TRBV5-3 | - | - | CARRSIGRTNEKLFF | TGTGCCAGAAGAAGTATTGGGAGAACTAATGAAAAACTGTTTTTT
TRBJ2-1 | 15 | TRBV15 | - | TRBD2 | CATSRDSGRYNEQFF | TGTGCCACCAGCAGAGATAGCGGGAGGTACAATGAGCAGTTCTTC
TRBJ1-1 | 15 | TRBV14 | once | TRBD1 | CASSHRQGADTEAFF | TGTGCCAGCAGCCATAGACAGGGGGCGGACACTGAAGCTTTCTTT
TRBJ1-2 | 15 | TRBV10-3 | - | TRBD1 | CAIRRQGVGYYGYTF | TGTGCCATCAGAAGACAGGGGGTGGGGTACTATGGCTACACCTTC
TRBJ2-7 | 15 | TRBV29-1 | - | TRBD2 | CSERLAGGLSYEQYF | TGCAGCGAAAGACTAGCGGGGGGGCTCTCCTACGAGCAGTACTTC
TRBJ2-3 | 13 | TRBV4-3 | - | - | CASSQTGWDTQYF | TGCGCCAGCAGCCAAACAGGGTGGGATACGCAGTATTTT
TRBJ1-2 | 13 | TRBV5-1 | once | TRBD1 | CASRDRGTYGYTF | TGCGCCAGTAGAGACAGGGGGACCTATGGCTACACCTTC
TRBJ2-5 | 16 | TRBV11-2 | - | - | CASRRTGTTYQETQYF | TGTGCCAGCAGGCGGACCGGGACAACGTACCAAGAGACCCAGTACTTC
TRBJ2-7 | 14 | TRBV11-3 | many | - | CASSSARSSYEQYF | TGTGCCAGCAGCTCCGCTAGGAGCTCCTACGAGCAGTACTTC
TRBJ2-7 | 15 | TRBV29-1 | - | - | CSVEAGSRARYEQYF | TGCAGCGTTGAAGCAGGGTCCAGGGCTCGTTACGAGCAGTACTTC
TRBJ2-5 | 13 | TRBV19 | - | TRBD2 | CASSIEAGETEYF | TGTGCCAGTAGTATTGAGGCGGGAGAAACGGAGTACTTC
TRBJ2-7 | 12 | TRBV28 | - | - | CASSSAAYEQYF | TGTGCCAGCAGTTCCGCAGCCTACGAGCAGTACTTC
TRBJ2-7 | 15 | TRBV5-1 | - | TRBD2 | CASSSVAGGGYEQYF | TGCGCCAGCAGCTCTGTAGCGGGAGGTGGGTACGAGCAGTACTTC
TRBJ2-1 | 16 | TRBV4-1 | - | TRBD2 | CASSQDREGAYNEQFF | TGCGCCAGCAGCCAAGATCGGGAGGGAGCTTACAATGAGCAGTTCTTC
TRBJ2-1 | 15 | TRBV28 | once | TRBD2 | CATWTSGRPYNEQFF | TGCGCTACCTGGACTAGCGGGAGACCCTACAATGAGCAGTTCTTC
TRBJ2-5 | 16 | TRBV4-3 | - | TRBD2 | CASSPEMREGQETQYF | TGCGCCAGCAGCCCTGAAATGCGGGAGGGCCAAGAGACCCAGTACTTC
TRBJ1-1 | 20 | TRBV9 | - | TRBD1 | CASSVEVRDREGAKTTEAFF | TGTGCCAGCAGCGTTGAAGTCCGGGACAGGGAAGGAGCCAAGACCACTGAAGCTTTCTTT
TRBJ2-5 | 11 | TRBV7-2 | - | - | CASSSEETQYF | TGTGCCAGCAGCTCAGAAGAGACCCAGTACTTC
TRBJ2-2 | 15 | TRBV5-1 | - | - | CASSFPGNRAGELFF | TGCGCCAGCAGCTTCCCAGGGAATCGTGCCGGGGAGCTGTTTTTT
TRBJ2-1 | 14 | TRBV4-1 | - | TRBD2 | CASSPGGAYNEQFF | TGCGCCAGCAGCCCGGGGGGGGCTTACAATGAGCAGTTCTTC
TRBJ2-5 | 11 | TRBV12-5 | - | - | CASGPGETQYF | TGTGCTAGTGGTCCAGGGGAGACCCAGTACTTC
TRBJ2-1 | 17 | TRBV5-1 | once | TRBD2 | CASSLGTSGSSYNEQFF | TGCGCCAGCAGCTTGGGGACTAGCGGGAGCTCCTACAATGAGCAGTTCTTC
TRBJ1-5 | 14 | TRBV7-9 | - | - | CASSFGVSNQPQHF | TGTGCCAGCAGCTTTGGAGTTAGCAATCAGCCCCAGCATTTT
TRBJ1-4 | 14 | TRBV5-5 | - | - | CASSGGGFNEKLFF | TGTGCCAGCAGTGGAGGCGGATTTAATGAAAAACTGTTTTTT
TRBJ2-1 | 16 | TRBV7-8 | - | TRBD2 | CASSLASRGRALRQFF | TGTGCCAGCAGCTTAGCGTCTCGCGGGAGGGCCCTGAGGCAGTTCTTC
TRBJ1-5 | 14 | TRBV6-4 | - | - | CASSSHGLGQPQHF | TGTGCCAGCAGTTCCCATGGGCTCGGTCAGCCCCAGCATTTT
TRBJ2-5 | 15 | TRBV6-1 | few | - | CASSVVRQQKETQYF | TGTGCCAGCAGTGTAGTGCGACAGCAGAAAGAGACCCAGTACTTC
TRBJ2-7 | 15 | TRBV5-1 | - | TRBD1 | CASSLTGQEAYEQYF | TGCGCCAGCAGCCTAACGGGACAGGAGGCCTACGAGCAGTACTTC
TRBJ2-5 | 15 | TRBV6-1 | - | TRBD1 | CASSERDRVGETQYF | TGTGCCAGCAGTGAAAGGGACAGGGTGGGAGAGACCCAGTACTTC
TRBJ1-3 | 12 | TRBV6-6 | few | - | CASRDSVNTIYF | TGTGCCAGCAGGGACTCGGTTAACACCATATATTTT
TRBJ2-5 | 15 | TRBV6-4 | - | TRBD1 | CASSPGQGSQETQYF | TGTGCCAGCAGCCCCGGACAGGGAAGCCAAGAGACCCAGTACTTC
TRBJ2-7 | 14 | TRBV10-3 | - | TRBD1 | CATEGNRGRNEQYF | TGTGCCACCGAGGGGAACAGGGGGCGCAACGAGCAGTACTTC
TRBJ1-1 | 14 | TRBV7-9 | - | - | CASSPGDSRTEAFF | TGTGCCAGCAGCCCCGGAGACAGTCGCACTGAAGCTTTCTTT
TRBJ2-1 | 14 | TRBV6-5 | - | TRBD1 | CASSYGDRNNEQFF | TGTGCCAGCAGTTACGGGGACAGGAACAATGAGCAGTTCTTC
TRBJ2-5 | 11 | TRBV6-5 | - | - | CASSQSETQYF | TGTGCCAGCAGTCAAAGCGAGACCCAGTACTTC
TRBJ2-2 | 17 | TRBV5-1 | - | TRBD2 | CASSLGLAGGHIGELFF | TGCGCCAGCAGCCTAGGACTAGCGGGAGGACATATCGGGGAGCTGTTTTTT
TRBJ1-6 | 14 | TRBV2 | many | TRBD1 | CASSKGQGDSPLHF | TGTGCCAGCAGTAAGGGACAGGGTGATTCACCCCTCCACTTT
TRBJ1-2 | 17 | TRBV5-1 | - | TRBD1 | CASSRGTEIRSNYGYTF | TGCGCCAGCAGCCGCGGGACAGAGATAAGGTCTAACTATGGCTACACCTTC
TRBJ2-6 | 18 | TRBV27 | - | TRBD1 | CASSFGDRALSGANVLTF | TGTGCCAGCAGTTTCGGCGACAGGGCCCTCTCTGGGGCCAACGTCCTGACTTTC
TRBJ1-2 | 15 | TRBV7-2 | few | - | CASSFGGVPNYGYTF | TGTGCCAGCAGCTTTGGGGGGGTACCAAACTATGGCTACACCTTC
TRBJ2-7 | 15 | TRBV14 | - | - | CASSQANSLRDEQYF | TGTGCCAGCAGCCAAGCCAACTCCCTCAGGGACGAGCAGTACTTC